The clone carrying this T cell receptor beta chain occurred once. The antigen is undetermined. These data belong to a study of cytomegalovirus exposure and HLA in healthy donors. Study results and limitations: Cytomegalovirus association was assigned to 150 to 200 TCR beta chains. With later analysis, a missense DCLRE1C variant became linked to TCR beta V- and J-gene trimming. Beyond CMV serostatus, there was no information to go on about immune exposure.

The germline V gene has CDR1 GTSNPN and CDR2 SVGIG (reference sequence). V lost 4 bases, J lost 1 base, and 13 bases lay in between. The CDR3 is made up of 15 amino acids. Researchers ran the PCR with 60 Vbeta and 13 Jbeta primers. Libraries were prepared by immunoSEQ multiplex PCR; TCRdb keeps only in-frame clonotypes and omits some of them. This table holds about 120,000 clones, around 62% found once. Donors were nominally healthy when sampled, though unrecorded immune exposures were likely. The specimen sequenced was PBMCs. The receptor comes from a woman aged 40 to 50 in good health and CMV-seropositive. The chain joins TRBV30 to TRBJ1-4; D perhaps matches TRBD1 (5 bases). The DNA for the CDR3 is TGTGCCTGGACAAGGGCGGGGGGAACTAATGAAAAACTGTTTTTT. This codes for CAWTRAGGTNEKLFF.